A single sample is the source of the 11 T cell receptor beta chains below, sequenced in a study of T cell changes during pregnancy in multiple sclerosis. Method: immunoSEQ multiplex PCR; TCRdb's copy keeps in-frame clones and lacks some. This table has about 60,000 clones, around 90% appearing once. The sequences come from peripheral blood, collected before pregnancy. These receptors were taken from a female donor with multiple sclerosis, enrolled in a pregnancy study.

The V gene is TRBV19, the J gene TRBJ2-2; 9 bases fit TRBD1. This CDR3 region has 16 residues. V lost 4 bases and J lost 4; bases outside the gene matches: 7. Per germline, CDR1 LNHDA and CDR2 SQIVND (reference sequence). The CDR3 here is CASSTRTGASTGELFF. DNA of the CDR3: TGTGCCAGTAGTACCCGGACAGGGGCGAGCACCGGGGAGCTGTTTTTT.

J is TRBJ1-4 and V is TRBV30, with TRBD1 matching over 8 bases. The CDR3 length is 17 residues. The V segment lost 2 bases and the J segment 0 bases; nucleotides outside the gene matches: 8. Germline assignment: CDR1 GTSNPN and CDR2 SVGIG (reference sequence). For the CDR3, the DNA is TGTGCCTGGAGTACCTTCACGGACAGGGCAACTAATGAAAAACTGTTTTTT. This sequence encodes CAWSTFTDRATNEKLFF.

CDR3 nucleotide sequence: TGCGCCAGCAGCCACACAGGGTCCTACAATGAGCAGTTCTTC. It codes for CASSHTGSYNEQFF. The chain is built from TRBV4-1 and TRBJ2-1; possibly TRBD1 for D (6 bases). CDR3 length equals 14 residues. Trimming shortened V by 3 bases and J by 1 base, and 7 bases separated the two germline ends. The V gene's germline CDR1 is MGHRA and CDR2 YSYEKL.

The chain recombines TRBV7-2 with TRBJ1-1; no clear D gene. Trimming cost V 5 bases and J 3 bases, with 13 bases left between them. Germline assignment: CDR1 SGHTA and CDR2 FQGNSA. CDR3 length: 14 amino acids. As DNA, the CDR3 is TGTGCCAGCAGCAAAGCCCCCCCGGACACTGAAGCTTTCTTT. Its translation: CASSKAPPDTEAFF. Drawing the rest from reference TRBV7-2 and TRBJ1-1, the complete variable domain is GAGVSQSPSNKVTEKGKDVELRCDPISGHTALYWYRQSLGQGLEFLIYFQGNSAPDKSGLPSDRFSAERTGGSVSTLTIQRTQQEDSAVYLCASSKAPPDTEAFFGQGTRLTVV.

The rearrangement joins TRBV30 to TRBJ1-6; 9 bases line up with TRBD1. The CDR3 is made up of 14 amino acids. Germline V lookup: CDR1 GTSNPN, CDR2 SVGIG (reference sequence). The ends lost 5 bases at V and 6 bases at J; junction bases unmatched: 5. In nucleotides, the CDR3 is TGTGCCTGGGCACCGGGACAGGGTAATTCACCCCTCCACTTT. The encoded protein is CAWAPGQGNSPLHF.

The J gene is TRBJ2-1, the V gene TRBV5-1, with TRBD1 matching 8 bases. CDR1 is SGHRS and CDR2 is YFSETQ in the germline V gene. The ends lost 4 bases at V and 2 bases at J; junction bases unmatched: 5. The CDR3 totals 15 residues. CDR3 amino acids: CASSPGQGTYNEQFF. DNA for the CDR3: TGCGCCAGCAGCCCCGGACAGGGTACCTACAATGAGCAGTTCTTC.

The chain recombines TRBV18 with TRBJ1-1, with a possible D match to TRBD1 (5 bases). V was trimmed by 1 base and J by 4 bases, leaving 16 bases between them. Germline values: CDR1 KGHSH, CDR2 LQKENI. The CDR3 runs 16 residues. The CDR3 DNA sequence: TGTGCCAGCTCACCACTAGAGGCCAGGGCCGGCACTGAAGCTTTCTTT. Translation: CASSPLEARAGTEAFF.

V and J are TRBV11-3 and TRBJ1-1; 7 bases fit TRBD1. Germline values: CDR1 SGHNT, CDR2 YENEEA. V lost 2 bases and J lost 1; bases outside the gene matches: 10. The CDR3 length is 17 residues. CDR3 DNA: TGTGCCAGCAGCTTATCCAGATGGGGACAGCCGAACACTGAAGCTTTCTTT. Translation gives CASSLSRWGQPNTEAFF.

This clone was observed at least ten times. The V and J genes are TRBV30 and TRBJ1-2, with D unresolved. V was trimmed by 0 bases and J by 2 bases, leaving 7 bases between them. The CDR3 is 13 residues long. Germline V gene lookup returns CDR1 GTSNPN and CDR2 SVGIG (reference sequence). The CDR3 nucleotides are TGTGCCTGGAGTGTAACGGAGAACTATGGCTACACCTTC. Protein sequence: CAWSVTENYGYTF. The whole variable domain, filled in from reference TRBV30 and TRBJ1-2, reads SQTIHQWPATLVQPVGSPLSLECTVEGTSNPNLYWYRQAAGRGLQLLFYSVGIGQISSEVPQNLSASRPQDRQFILSSKKLLLSDSGFYLCAWSVTENYGYTFGSGTRLTVV.

This sequence joins TRBV29-1 and TRBJ2-7; 9 bases line up with TRBD1. The CDR3 runs to 14 residues. CDR1 and CDR2 from the germline V gene are SQVTM and ANQGSEA. Trimming cost V 4 bases and J 1 base; bases outside gene matches: 5. CDR3 sequence: CSVVGGTGSYEQYF. As DNA, the CDR3 is TGCAGCGTTGTCGGGGGGACAGGGTCCTACGAGCAGTACTTC.

This chain joins TRBV5-1 and TRBJ2-3, with TRBD1 matching 7 bases. Germline V gives CDR1 SGHRS, CDR2 YFSETQ. V shed 0 bases and J 4 bases; nucleotides not matched to a gene: 2. CDR3 size: 14 residues. This CDR3 reads CASSLGQGADTQYF. CDR3 in DNA: TGCGCCAGCAGCTTGGGACAGGGCGCAGATACGCAGTATTTT. The variable domain in full, with the rest retrieved from reference TRBV5-1 and TRBJ2-3, is KAGVTQTPRYLIKTRGQQVTLSCSPISGHRSVSWYQQTPGQGLQFLFEYFSETQRNKGNFPGRFSGRQFSNSRSEMNVSTLELGDSALYLCASSLGQGADTQYFGPGTRLTVL.